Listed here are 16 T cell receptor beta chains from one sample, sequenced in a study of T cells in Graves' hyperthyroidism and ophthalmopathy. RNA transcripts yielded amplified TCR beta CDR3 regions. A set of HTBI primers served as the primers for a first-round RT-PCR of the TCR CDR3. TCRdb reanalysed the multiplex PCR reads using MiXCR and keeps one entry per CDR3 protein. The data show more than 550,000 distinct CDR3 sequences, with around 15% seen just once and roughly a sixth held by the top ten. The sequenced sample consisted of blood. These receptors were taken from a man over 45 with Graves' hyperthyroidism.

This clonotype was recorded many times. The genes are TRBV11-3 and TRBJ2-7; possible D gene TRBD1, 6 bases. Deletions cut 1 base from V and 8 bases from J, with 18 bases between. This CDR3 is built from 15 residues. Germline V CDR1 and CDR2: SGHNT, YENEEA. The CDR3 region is CASSLGNRDRLKQYF. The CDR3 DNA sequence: TGTGCCAGCAGCTTAGGTAACAGGGATCGGCTGAAGCAGTACTTC.

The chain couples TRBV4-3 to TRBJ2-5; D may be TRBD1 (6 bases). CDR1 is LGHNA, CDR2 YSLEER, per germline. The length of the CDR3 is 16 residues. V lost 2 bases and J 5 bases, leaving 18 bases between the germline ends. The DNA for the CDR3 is TGCGCCAGCAGCCAACTCCCTACAGGGAGAATGGAGACCCAGTACTTC. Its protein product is CASSQLPTGRMETQYF.

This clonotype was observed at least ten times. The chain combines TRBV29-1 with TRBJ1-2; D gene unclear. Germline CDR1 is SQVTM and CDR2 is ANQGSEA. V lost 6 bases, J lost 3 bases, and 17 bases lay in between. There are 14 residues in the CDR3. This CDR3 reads CSVSPEAGDYGYTF. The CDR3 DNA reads TGCAGCGTATCCCCAGAGGCCGGGGACTATGGCTACACCTTC.

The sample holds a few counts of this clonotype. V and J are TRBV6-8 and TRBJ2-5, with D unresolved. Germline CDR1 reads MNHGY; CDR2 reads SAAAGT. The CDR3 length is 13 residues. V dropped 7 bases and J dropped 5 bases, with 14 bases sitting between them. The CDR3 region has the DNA TGTGCCAGCATGAAACTCCCTTTGGAGACCCAGTACTTC. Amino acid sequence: CASMKLPLETQYF.

The CDR3 spells CASSYGPSPGNTIYF. In nucleotides, the CDR3 is TGTGCCAGCAGCTACGGGCCGTCACCAGGAAACACCATATATTTT. The chain uses TRBV11-3 and TRBJ1-3; D gene ambiguous. The V gene's germline CDR1 is SGHNT and CDR2 YENEEA. Trimming took off 4 bases at V and 4 bases at J, with 14 bases between the two ends. This CDR3 is built from 15 residues.

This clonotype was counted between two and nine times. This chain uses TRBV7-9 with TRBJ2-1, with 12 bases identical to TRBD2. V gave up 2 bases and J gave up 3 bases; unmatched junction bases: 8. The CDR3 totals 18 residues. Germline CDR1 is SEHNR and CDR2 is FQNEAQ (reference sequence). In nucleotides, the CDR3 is TGTGCCAGCAGCTTAACCTCCCGACTAGCGGGAGTCTACAATGAGCAGTTCTTC. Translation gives CASSLTSRLAGVYNEQFF. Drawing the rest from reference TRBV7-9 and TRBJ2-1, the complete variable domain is DTGVSQNPRHKITKRGQNVTFRCDPISEHNRLYWYRQTLGQGPEFLTYFQNEAQLEKSRLLSDRFSAERPKGSFSTLEIQRTEQGDSAMYLCASSLTSRLAGVYNEQFFGPGTRLTVL.

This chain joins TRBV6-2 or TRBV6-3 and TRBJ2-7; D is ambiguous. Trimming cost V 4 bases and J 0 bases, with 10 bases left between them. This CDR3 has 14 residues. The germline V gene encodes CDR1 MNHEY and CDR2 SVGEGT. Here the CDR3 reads CASSSIYISYEQYF. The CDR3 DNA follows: TGTGCCAGCAGTTCTATATACATCTCCTACGAGCAGTACTTC.

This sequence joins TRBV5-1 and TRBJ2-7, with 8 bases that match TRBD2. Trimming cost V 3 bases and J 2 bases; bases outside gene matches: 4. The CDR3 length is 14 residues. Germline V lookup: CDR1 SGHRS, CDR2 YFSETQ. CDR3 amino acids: CASSYSGRTYEQYF. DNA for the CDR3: TGCGCCAGCAGCTACAGCGGGAGAACCTACGAGCAGTACTTC.

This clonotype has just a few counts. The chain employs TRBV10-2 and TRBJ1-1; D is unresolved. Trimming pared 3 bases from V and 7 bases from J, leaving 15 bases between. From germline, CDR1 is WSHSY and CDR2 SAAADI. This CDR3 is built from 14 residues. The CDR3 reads CASSERGLRYEAFF. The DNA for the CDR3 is TGCGCCAGCAGTGAACGCGGGCTAAGATATGAAGCTTTCTTT.

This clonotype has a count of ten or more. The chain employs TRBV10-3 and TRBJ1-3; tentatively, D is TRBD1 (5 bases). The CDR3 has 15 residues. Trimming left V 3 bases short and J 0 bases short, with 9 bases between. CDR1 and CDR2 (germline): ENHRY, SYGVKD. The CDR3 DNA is TGTGCCATCAGTGAAGACAGCTACTCTGGAAACACCATATATTTT. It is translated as CAISEDSYSGNTIYF.

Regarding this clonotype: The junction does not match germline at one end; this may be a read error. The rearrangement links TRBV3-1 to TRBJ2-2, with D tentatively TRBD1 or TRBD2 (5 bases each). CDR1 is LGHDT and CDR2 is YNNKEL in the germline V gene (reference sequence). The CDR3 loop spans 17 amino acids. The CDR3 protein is CASSPTVGREGTGEQFF. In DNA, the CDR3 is TGTGCCAGCAGCCCGACGGTGGGACGAGAGGGTACCGGGGAGCAGTTTTTT.

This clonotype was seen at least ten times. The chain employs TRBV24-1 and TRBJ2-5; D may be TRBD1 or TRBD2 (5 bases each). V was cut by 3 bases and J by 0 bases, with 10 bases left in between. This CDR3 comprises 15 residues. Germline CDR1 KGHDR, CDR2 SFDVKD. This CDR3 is CATSDDRDDQETQYF. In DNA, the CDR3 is TGTGCCACCAGTGATGACCGGGACGACCAAGAGACCCAGTACTTC.

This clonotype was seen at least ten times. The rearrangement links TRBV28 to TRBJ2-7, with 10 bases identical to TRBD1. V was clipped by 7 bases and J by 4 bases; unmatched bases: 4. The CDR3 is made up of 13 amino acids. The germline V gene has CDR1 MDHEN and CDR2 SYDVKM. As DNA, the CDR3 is TGTGCCAGCAACCCGGGACAGGGGTACGAGCAGTACTTC. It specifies CASNPGQGYEQYF.

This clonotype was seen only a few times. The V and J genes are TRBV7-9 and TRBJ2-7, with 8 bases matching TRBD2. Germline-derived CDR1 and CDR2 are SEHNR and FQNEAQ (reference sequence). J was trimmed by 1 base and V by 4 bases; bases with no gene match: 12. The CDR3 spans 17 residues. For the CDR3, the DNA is TGTGCCAGCAGCTCGCCCGGGGGGGGGCCTCTATCCTACGAGCAGTACTTC. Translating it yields CASSSPGGGPLSYEQYF.

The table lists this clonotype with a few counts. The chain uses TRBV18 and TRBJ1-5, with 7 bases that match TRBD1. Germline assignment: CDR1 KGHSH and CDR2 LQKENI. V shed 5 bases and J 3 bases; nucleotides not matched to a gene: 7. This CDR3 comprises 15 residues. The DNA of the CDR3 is TGTGCCAGCTCAGAACCGGGACAGCACAATCAGCCCCAGCATTTT. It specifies CASSEPGQHNQPQHF.

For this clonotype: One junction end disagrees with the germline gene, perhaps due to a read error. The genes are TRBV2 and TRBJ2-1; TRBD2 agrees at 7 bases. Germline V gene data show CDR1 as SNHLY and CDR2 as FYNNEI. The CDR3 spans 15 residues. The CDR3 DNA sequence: TGTGCCGGGGGGGAGGGCGGCAGCTCCTACAATGAGCGGTTCTTC. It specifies CAGGEGGSSYNERFF.